A selection of T cell receptor beta chains follows, all from one sample in a study of cytomegalovirus exposure and HLA in healthy donors. The assay was immunoSEQ multiplex PCR, and TCRdb's table has in-frame clones only and misses some. The profile covers roughly 230,000 clones, with about 85% appearing a single time and roughly 0.22% taken by the ten largest. Specimen: PBMCs. These TCRs come from a girl aged 2-10 years in good health and CMV-seronegative. Each CDR3 is given with its conserved first and last residue. Each record gives: V gene, CDR3 protein.

TRBV27,CASSFKGQVPNEQFF
TRBV5-6,CASSFPTGNSPLHF
TRBV7-2,CASSYVMVHPGVNNSPLHF
TRBV6-5,CASSYSGRVNTEAFF
TRBV25-1,CASSDTGGDRLGEQYF
TRBV5-1,CASSRQGLNNEQFF
TRBV9,CASSASTGGTEAFF
TRBV6-5,CASSQGLAGQGFF
TRBV5-1,CASSSNLGTDNTEAFF
TRBV18,CASSPLQDTIRQYF
TRBV6-6,CASSYGGAQETQYF
TRBV5-7,CASSLEVRDNEQFF
TRBV5-4,CASSAGQGLETQYF
TRBV7-9,CASSFSVEGTDTQYF
TRBV29-1,CSWTGGESGNTIYF
TRBV6-5,CASSGSGGRIETQYF
TRBV7-9,CASSSTGGGNTEAFF
TRBV5-1,CASSLTGGVATNEKLFF
TRBV30,CAWIGNRNSGAFF
TRBV5-4,CASSPDSSGNTIYF
TRBV30,CAWETGTMNTEAFF
TRBV7-8,CASSFALLAGAANTGELFF
TRBV6-1,CASSEDLTGIYEQYF
TRBV9,CASRALDGQNSPLHF
TRBV6-1,CASSDATPGRDTQYF
TRBV5-6,CASMSSGPYEQYF
TRBV7-6,CASSPQTSGTSGPYEQYF
TRBV2,CASSTAVWDYGYTF
TRBV14,CASSQVTGIATDTQYF
TRBV9,CASSVEGQNGYTF
TRBV5-1,CASSFAGGANTGELFF
TRBV6-5,CASCTGAYNSPLHF
TRBV4-1,CASSPRTGGLTDTQYF
TRBV6-1,CASTLGGGGYSEQFF
TRBV6-1,CASSPGPGLEAFF
TRBV2,CASSETPSPYYGYTF
TRBV5-5,CASSPLRLQETQYF
TRBV9,CASSVWDRGDSPLHF
TRBV5-6,CASSWVGSDEQYF
TRBV7-8,CASSFAGSDYGYTF
TRBV7-9,CASSYYTGELFF